This TCR beta chain was identified in a study of T cell responses to AZD1222 COVID-19 vaccine. The overall study: Samples with a second dose at about 4 or about 12 weeks were pooled together.

Germline CDR1 MNHEY, CDR2 SVGAGI. V lost 6 bases, J lost 8 bases, and 17 bases lay in between. The CDR3 extends over 14 amino acids. The assay was immunoSEQ multiplex PCR, and TCRdb's table has in-frame clones only and misses some. The sample has around 140,000 clones, 90% to 95% seen once. This TCR derives from an adult in good health. Specimen: peripheral blood, collected on day 0 of AZD1222 vaccination. The chain has TRBV6-5 and TRBJ2-1, with D possibly TRBD2 on 5 matching bases. CDR3 sequence (DNA): TGTGCCAGCAGACTCGACCCCCGGGGAGATGAGCAGTTCTTC. It translates to CASRLDPRGDEQFF.